The 5 T cell receptor beta chains in this list originate from one sample, sequenced in a study of T cell responses to AZD1222 COVID-19 vaccine. Produced via immunoSEQ multiplex PCR; TCRdb's table is partial and in-frame only. The sample has around 120,000 clones; 90% are singletons. The specimen comprised peripheral blood, sampled on day 0 of AZD1222 vaccination. These receptors all stem from an adult in good health.

The gene calls are TRBV7-9 and TRBJ1-1; D is unclear. Germline V gives CDR1 SEHNR, CDR2 FQNEAQ (reference sequence). V shed 5 bases and J shed 1 base, with 5 bases lying between them. CDR3 length: 12 residues. As DNA, the CDR3 is TGTGCCAGCAGCAATTGGAACACTGAAGCTTTCTTT. This codes for CASSNWNTEAFF.

This sequence joins TRBV30 and TRBJ1-6; D is unclear. V was pared by 4 bases and J by 7 bases, with 11 bases between. The CDR3 spans 13 residues. Germline CDR1 is GTSNPN and CDR2 is SVGIG (reference sequence). The CDR3: CAWKTLGNSPLHF. The CDR3 DNA sequence: TGTGCCTGGAAAACCCTAGGGAATTCACCCCTCCACTTT.

The gene calls are TRBV13 and TRBJ1-3; D not certain. The germline V and J ends were trimmed by 2 bases and 0 bases, with 8 bases remaining between them. Germline CDR1 is PRHDT and CDR2 is FYEKMQ (reference sequence). The CDR3 has 15 amino acids. For the CDR3, the DNA is TGTGCCAGCAGCTTAAAGGTACTCTCTGGAAACACCATATATTTT. Protein: CASSLKVLSGNTIYF.

The chain carries TRBV18 and TRBJ1-1; 7 bases agree with TRBD1. V shed 2 bases, J shed 10 bases, and the junction held 13 bases outside the gene matches. The CDR3 runs 15 residues. Germline CDR1 is KGHSH and CDR2 is LQKENI. Here the CDR3 reads CASSPFRDSGVGAFF. The CDR3 coding sequence is TGTGCCAGCTCACCATTCCGGGACAGTGGGGTCGGAGCTTTCTTT.

J is TRBJ1-5 and V is TRBV5-1; maybe TRBD1 (5 bases). The CDR3 covers 15 residues. The ends were cut back, 0 bases at V and 2 bases at J, with 9 bases in the middle. From germline, CDR1 is SGHRS and CDR2 YFSETQ. The CDR3 nucleotides read TGCGCCAGCAGCTTGGGGGGCCACCGCAATCAGCCCCAGCATTTT. It specifies CASSLGGHRNQPQHF. Complete variable domain (other parts from reference TRBV5-1 and TRBJ1-5): KAGVTQTPRYLIKTRGQQVTLSCSPISGHRSVSWYQQTPGQGLQFLFEYFSETQRNKGNFPGRFSGRQFSNSRSEMNVSTLELGDSALYLCASSLGGHRNQPQHFGDGTRLSIL.